This is a list of T cell receptor beta chains from one sample in a study of T cell changes during pregnancy in multiple sclerosis. Sequenced by immunoSEQ multiplex PCR; TCRdb stores in-frame clones only, minus some. The sample has about 59,000 clones; roughly 90% are singletons. This material consisted of peripheral blood, taken in the third trimester of pregnancy. These receptors came from a female donor in good health, enrolled as a control in a pregnancy study. Each CDR3 is given with its conserved first and last residue. Fields, in order: J gene, clone size, V gene, D gene, CDR3 DNA, CDR3 protein. D genes are given only for firm matches. Rows give clone size only sometimes, using once, few, many, or a class for an expanded clone.

TRBJ2-3	NA	TRBV6-5	NA	TGTGCCAGCAGTTACTCACTGGGCCCCACAGATACGCAGTATTTT	CASSYSLGPTDTQYF
TRBJ2-3	NA	TRBV9	TRBD2	TGTGCCAGCAGTAGCGGGGGAACAGATACGCAGTATTTT	CASSSGGTDTQYF
TRBJ2-1	NA	TRBV4-3	NA	TGCGCCAGCAGCCGAAGTCGTGAGGATGAGCAGTTCTTC	CASSRSREDEQFF
TRBJ1-1	NA	TRBV29-1	NA	TGCAGCGTTGGAATCAAAGGTTCTCGACAGCACATGAACACTGAAGCTTTCTTT	CSVGIKGSRQHMNTEAFF
TRBJ2-1	NA	TRBV2	TRBD2	TGTGCCAGCAGTGTCCGGGGGGGAAATGAGCAGTTCTTC	CASSVRGGNEQFF
TRBJ1-1	NA	TRBV2	TRBD1	TGTGCCAGCAAATCGACAGGGGTAAACACTGAAGCTTTCTTT	CASKSTGVNTEAFF
TRBJ2-1	NA	TRBV9	NA	TGTGCCAGCAGCGTAGACGAGCGTCACAATGAGCAGTTCTTC	CASSVDERHNEQFF
TRBJ2-7	NA	TRBV7-2	NA	TGTGCCAGCAGCTTATCCCCAGGGCGGCCCTACGAGCAGTACTTC	CASSLSPGRPYEQYF
TRBJ2-5	once	TRBV5-1	TRBD1	TGCGCCAGCAGCTCTACAACAGGGGGCGGACAGACCCAGTACTTC	CASSSTTGGGQTQYF
TRBJ2-7	NA	TRBV11-3	TRBD2	TGTGCCAGCAGCTTAGCCGGACTAGCTGGGAGCTCCTACGAGCAGTACTTC	CASSLAGLAGSSYEQYF
TRBJ1-5	NA	TRBV30	NA	TGTGCCTGGAGTCCTACGGGCAATCAGCCCCAGCATTTT	CAWSPTGNQPQHF
TRBJ2-5	NA	TRBV28	NA	TGTGCCAGCAGTTTAAGAACAGGGGGGGATCTAAGGGAGACCCAGTACTTC	CASSLRTGGDLRETQYF
TRBJ1-1	NA	TRBV28	NA	TGTGCCAGCAGAACCCTTAGGGCCCTGGAGGACACTGAAGCTTTCTTT	CASRTLRALEDTEAFF
TRBJ2-1	NA	TRBV4-3	TRBD2	TGCGCCAGCAGCCAAGATATAGCGGGAGGGTACAATGAGCAGTTCTTC	CASSQDIAGGYNEQFF
TRBJ1-5	NA	TRBV28	NA	TGTGCCAGCAGTCACGATAACTCCGGACAGTTCAGGCCCAATAGCAATCAGCCCCAGCATTTT	CASSHDNSGQFRPNSNQPQHF
TRBJ2-1	NA	TRBV9	TRBD2	TGTGCCAGCAGCGTGTGGGGGACTAGCGCTCACAATGAGCAGTTCTTC	CASSVWGTSAHNEQFF
TRBJ1-5	NA	TRBV19	TRBD1	TGTGCCAGTAGGTTCTCCGGGACAGGCTCCCGCTATCAGCCCCAGCATTTT	CASRFSGTGSRYQPQHF
TRBJ2-1	NA	TRBV11-2	TRBD2	TGTGCCAGCAGCTTAGAGGGACTAGCGGGATGGAATGAGCAGTTCTTC	CASSLEGLAGWNEQFF
TRBJ1-1	NA	TRBV11-1	TRBD1	TGTGCCAGCAGCTTAAGCGGGACAGGGGTGACTGAAGCTTTCTTT	CASSLSGTGVTEAFF
TRBJ2-2	NA	TRBV5-1	NA	TGCGCCAGCAGCTCCGCCGGACAGTCCAACACCGGGGAGCTGTTTTTT	CASSSAGQSNTGELFF
TRBJ1-4	NA	TRBV13	NA	TGTGCCAGCAGCTTAGTAGGACAGCTAGAGGGGAAACTGTTTTTT	CASSLVGQLEGKLFF
TRBJ2-7	NA	TRBV2	TRBD1	TGTGCCAGCAGTGCTTGGGACAGTTCCTACGAGCAGTACTTC	CASSAWDSSYEQYF
TRBJ2-3	NA	TRBV27	TRBD1	TGTGCCAGCAGCCCTCAGGGGGATGATACGCAGTATTTT	CASSPQGDDTQYF
TRBJ2-7	NA	TRBV2	NA	TGTGCCAGCACGAAAGAGGGGGACGAGCAGTACTTC	CASTKEGDEQYF
TRBJ2-3	NA	TRBV11-3	NA	TGTGCCAGCAGTCGCGGGACAGCTAGCACAGATACGCAGTATTTT	CASSRGTASTDTQYF
TRBJ1-5	NA	TRBV30	NA	TGTGCCTGGAGGACTTCCAATCAGCCCCAGCATTTT	CAWRTSNQPQHF
TRBJ1-3	NA	TRBV7-9	NA	TGTGCCAGCAGGCAGGGATCCGGAAACACCATATATTTT	CASRQGSGNTIYF
TRBJ2-7	NA	TRBV2	TRBD1	TGTGCCAGCAGTGATTCCGGACAGGGCAACCCCTACGAGCAGTACTTC	CASSDSGQGNPYEQYF
TRBJ1-1	NA	TRBV7-3	NA	TGTGCCAGCAGCCGACAGGAGAACACTGAAGCTTTCTTT	CASSRQENTEAFF
TRBJ1-2	once	TRBV28	NA	TGTGCCAGCAGGGACAGAGCTAACTATGGCTACACCTTC	CASRDRANYGYTF
TRBJ2-7	NA	TRBV27	NA	TGTGCCAGCAGTTTCGACTCAACCGGCTCCTACGAGCAGTACTTC	CASSFDSTGSYEQYF
TRBJ2-1	NA	TRBV5-8	TRBD1	TGTGCCAGCAGCTTGGGCACAGGGGGTCACAATGAGCAGTTCTTC	CASSLGTGGHNEQFF
TRBJ2-3	NA	TRBV7-2	NA	TGTGCCAGCAGCTCGGGACTGGATACGCAGTATTTT	CASSSGLDTQYF
TRBJ2-1	NA	TRBV6-4	TRBD2	TGTGCCAGCAGTGTTTACGGCGGGGGGGCCTACAATGAGCAGTTCTTC	CASSVYGGGAYNEQFF
TRBJ2-2	NA	TRBV5-1	NA	TGCGCCAGCAGCTTAACGGGGGACACCGGGGAGCTGTTTTTT	CASSLTGDTGELFF
TRBJ2-3	NA	TRBV19	NA	TGTGCCAGTTGGGGGGGGCCTAGGAGCACAGATACGCAGTATTTT	CASWGGPRSTDTQYF
TRBJ2-7	NA	TRBV7-9	TRBD1	TGTGCCAGCACCCCAGGGACAGACTTTGGGGAGCAGTACTTC	CASTPGTDFGEQYF
TRBJ2-5	NA	TRBV15	TRBD1	TGTGCCACCAGCCCCGACAGGGCCCAAGAGACCCAGTACTTC	CATSPDRAQETQYF
TRBJ2-7	NA	TRBV5-1	TRBD1	TGCGCCAGCAGCCCGATGGGACAGGGAATGTACGAGCAGTACTTC	CASSPMGQGMYEQYF
TRBJ1-6	NA	TRBV6-6	NA	TGTGCCAGCAGTTCCGGGGGAGGGACGCCCCTCCACTTT	CASSSGGGTPLHF
TRBJ2-3	NA	TRBV6-1	TRBD2	TGTGCCAGCGGACTAGCCTTGAGAGATACGCAGTATTTT	CASGLALRDTQYF
TRBJ1-2	once	TRBV13	NA	TGTGCCAGCAGCTCAGGCCCCTCCTACTACACCTTC	CASSSGPSYYTF
TRBJ1-5	NA	TRBV5-4	TRBD1	TGTGCCAGCAGCTTACAGGGGAGCAATCAGCCCCAGCATTTT	CASSLQGSNQPQHF
TRBJ2-5	NA	TRBV12-2	NA	TGTGCAAGTCGCTCCCGGACTAGCGGGATCCAAGAGACCCAGTACTTC	CASRSRTSGIQETQYF
TRBJ1-2	NA	TRBV6-1	NA	TGTGCCAGCAGTTCTCTAGAGGGGGAGGGTAATGGCTACACCTTC	CASSSLEGEGNGYTF
TRBJ2-1	NA	TRBV4-1	NA	TGCGCCAGCAGCCTTTCCCGCCTTCTACTAGCAGCATCGGGGAATGAGCAGTTCTTC	CASSLSRLLLAASGNEQFF
TRBJ1-2	NA	TRBV28	TRBD1	TGTGCCAGCAGTTTATGGGCCGGGACAGGGGGGAAGAGTGGCTACACCTTC	CASSLWAGTGGKSGYTF
TRBJ1-2	NA	TRBV4-1	TRBD1	TGCGCCAGCAGCCAAGATGTAGGACAGGGGGCGAGGTATGGCTACACCTTC	CASSQDVGQGARYGYTF
TRBJ2-2	NA	TRBV5-4	NA	TGTGCCAGCAGCTTCGGGAACACCGGGGAGCTGTTTTTT	CASSFGNTGELFF
TRBJ1-5	NA	TRBV19	TRBD1	TGTGCCAGTATGGACAGGGGGCTGAGCAATCAGCCCCAGCATTTT	CASMDRGLSNQPQHF
TRBJ1-1	NA	TRBV18	NA	TGTGCCAGCTCACCTGGCTGGCAGGTGAACACTGAAGCTTTCTTT	CASSPGWQVNTEAFF
TRBJ2-7	NA	TRBV29-1	TRBD2	TGCAGCGCCGAAGTAGCGGGAGACGAGCAGTACTTC	CSAEVAGDEQYF